The following is a TCR beta chain sequence with its context. What it binds is unknown. Sequencing libraries made from TCR beta cDNA carried unique molecular identifiers. The yield from around 1 to 10 million T cells was 500,000 or so cDNA molecules in total. TCRdb re-analysed the PCR reads in MiXCR, keeping a single row per CDR3 protein. The profile covers roughly 540,000 distinct CDR3 sequences, with around a third appearing a single time and about 6% taken by the ten largest. The CDR3 totals 12 residues. V was cut by 4 bases and J by 2 bases, with 4 bases left in between. Germline V lookup: CDR1 SEHNR, CDR2 FQNEAQ (reference sequence). The data are from a study of post-analysis software for immune sequencing data. Notes on the study in general: Patients showed TRBV5-6, TRBV5-1 and TRBV20-1 among roughly five TRBV segments more frequent than in controls. Relative to controls, patients with multiple sclerosis showed significantly lower normalized Chao1 diversity. The authors found that F measure strongly co-clustered same-batch samples.

The sample consisted of blood. This sequence originates from a girl aged 2 to 17 with multiple sclerosis. The chain carries TRBV7-9 and TRBJ2-3; no clear D. In nucleotides, the CDR3 is TGTGCCAGCAGCTACAACACAGATACGCAGTATTTT. Translating it yields CASSYNTDTQYF.